Each of the 24 T cell receptor beta chains below was sequenced from the same sample in a study of cytomegalovirus exposure and HLA in healthy donors. Use of 60 Vbeta and 13 Jbeta primers characterized the PCR. Assay used: immunoSEQ multiplex PCR; TCRdb lists only in-frame clones, some missing. Here the sample spans some 120,000 clones, 75% being singletons. Source material: PBMCs. Receptors originate from a woman aged 18-35 years in good health and CMV-seronegative.

CDR3: CASSYAGFTYEQYF. CDR3 bases: TGTGCCAGCAGTTACGCGGGGTTCACCTACGAGCAGTACTTC. The chain combines TRBV6-5 with TRBJ2-7; D perhaps matches TRBD2 (6 bases). Germline V CDR1 and CDR2: MNHEY, SVGAGI. The CDR3 has 14 residues. V was trimmed by 2 bases and J by 2 bases, leaving 10 bases between them.

The chain uses TRBV18 and TRBJ2-1; the match to TRBD2 covers 8 bases. The J segment lost 12 bases and the V segment lost 3 bases, leaving 10 bases of the junction unmatched. The CDR3 has 14 amino acids. Germline V lookup: CDR1 KGHSH, CDR2 LQKENI. The CDR3 region has the DNA TGTGCCAGCTCACCGGGAAATAGCGGGGCGGGGCAGTTCTTC. Its translation: CASSPGNSGAGQFF.

The chain couples TRBV27 to TRBJ2-3, with 7 nucleotides matching TRBD1. This CDR3 is 16 amino acids long. Per germline, CDR1 MNHEY and CDR2 SMNVEV (reference sequence). The V segment lost 5 bases and the J segment 2 bases; nucleotides outside the gene matches: 10. CDR3 in amino acids: CASSHTRDRYTDTQYF. CDR3 DNA sequence: TGTGCCAGCAGTCACACCCGGGACAGATACACAGATACGCAGTATTTT.

The rearrangement joins TRBV13 to TRBJ2-5; 7 bases are a match to TRBD1. The V and J ends lost 0 bases and 2 bases, in that order; junction bases with no gene match: 9. Germline V gene sequence: CDR1 PRHDT, CDR2 FYEKMQ (reference sequence). This CDR3 contains 17 residues. The CDR3 DNA sequence: TGTGCCAGCAGCTTAGGGCTACCCAGGGGGATTCAAGAGACCCAGTACTTC. Its protein is CASSLGLPRGIQETQYF.

The chain joins TRBV5-8 to TRBJ1-2; D gene ambiguous. Germline V gene lookup returns CDR1 SGHTS and CDR2 YDEGEE. Trimming removed 4 bases from V and 2 bases from J, with 12 bases in between. The CDR3 has 14 residues. CDR3 coding DNA: TGTGCCAGCAGCCTAAGGAGTGGCAACTATGGCTACACCTTC. It is translated as CASSLRSGNYGYTF.

This clone appeared a single time. V is TRBV6-1 and J is TRBJ2-2, with D tentatively TRBD1 (5 bases). The germline V and J ends were trimmed by 0 bases and 1 base, with 9 bases remaining between them. The germline V gene has CDR1 MNHNS and CDR2 SASEGT. The CDR3 spans 16 residues. The CDR3 is CASSEAPRVNTGELFF. The CDR3 DNA sequence: TGTGCCAGCAGTGAAGCGCCCAGGGTGAACACCGGGGAGCTGTTTTTT.

V usage is TRBV10-3 and J usage is TRBJ1-2; D remains unclear. Germline-derived CDR1 and CDR2 are ENHRY and SYGVKD. The germline V and J ends were trimmed by 3 bases and 4 bases, with 9 bases remaining between them. CDR3 length: 13 residues. The DNA of the CDR3 is TGTGCCATCAGTGACGACAAAAGCTATGGCTACACCTTC. Its protein product is CAISDDKSYGYTF.

The V gene is TRBV2, the J gene TRBJ2-3; 9 bases map to TRBD2. The germline V gene has CDR1 SNHLY and CDR2 FYNNEI. The CDR3 has 14 residues. V was clipped by 9 bases and J by 1 base; unmatched bases: 5. CDR3 DNA: TGTGCCAGTGCGACTAGCGGCGGCACAGATACGCAGTATTTT. Translated: CASATSGGTDTQYF. Using reference TRBV2 and TRBJ2-3 for the parts outside the CDR3, the full variable domain is EPEVTQTPSHQVTQMGQEVILRCVPISNHLYFYWYRQILGQKVEFLVSFYNNEISEKSEIFDDQFSVERPDGSNFTLKIRSTKLEDSAMYFCASATSGGTDTQYFGPGTRLTVL.

The chain uses TRBV30 and TRBJ1-1; D remains ambiguous. This CDR3 has 14 residues. Between the trimmed V and J ends, which lost 4 bases and 7 bases, there was a span of 19 bases. Germline V gene lookup returns CDR1 GTSNPN and CDR2 SVGIG (reference sequence). The CDR3 here is CAWTTKTVLVEAFF. As DNA, the CDR3 is TGTGCCTGGACCACGAAGACTGTATTAGTTGAAGCTTTCTTT.

V is TRBV6-5 and J is TRBJ1-6, with D possibly matching TRBD1 (5 bases). V lost 8 bases, J lost 7 bases, and 12 bases lay in between. The length of the CDR3 is 13 residues. CDR1 MNHEY and CDR2 SVGAGI come from the germline V gene. The CDR3, as DNA: TGTGCCAGCCACGACAGTAACAATTCACCCCTCCACTTT. Encoded protein: CASHDSNNSPLHF.

The rearrangement uses TRBV4-1 and TRBJ2-7; 12 nucleotides line up with TRBD2. The J segment lost 5 bases and the V segment lost 4 bases, leaving 0 bases of the junction unmatched. The CDR3 spans 13 residues. Germline values: CDR1 MGHRA, CDR2 YSYEKL. The CDR3 sequence: CASSRTSGDEQYF. The CDR3, as DNA: TGCGCCAGCAGCCGGACTAGCGGGGACGAGCAGTACTTC.

This CDR3 reads CASSPAPGEKLFF. CDR3 DNA: TGTGCCAGCTCCCCTGCACCTGGCGAAAAACTGTTTTTT. The gene calls are TRBV28 and TRBJ1-4; D call uncertain. There are 13 residues in the CDR3. Germline assignment: CDR1 MDHEN and CDR2 SYDVKM. Trimming took 8 bases from V and 8 from J, leaving 15 bases between them.

This chain joins TRBV20-1 and TRBJ2-5; D gene uncertain. CDR3 size: 10 residues. The V and J ends lost 5 bases and 2 bases respectively, with 3 bases between them. The V gene's germline CDR1 is DFQATT and CDR2 SNEGSKA (reference sequence). In nucleotides, the CDR3 is TGCAGTGCTCTACAAGAGACCCAGTACTTC. Protein product: CSALQETQYF.

The chain links TRBV29-1 to TRBJ1-1; D gene uncertain. V was pared by 2 bases and J by 1 base, with 11 bases between. The germline gives CDR1 SQVTM, CDR2 ANQGSEA. The CDR3 sequence is 14 residues long. In nucleotides, the CDR3 is TGCAGCGTTGAAACCCTCCCGGGGAACACTGAAGCTTTCTTT. Amino acid sequence: CSVETLPGNTEAFF.

In this sample, this clone turned up a few times. The DNA for the CDR3 is TGTGCCAGCAGCCTGCGGGGATATCGGGGGACGAACACTGAAGCTTTCTTT. Its protein product is CASSLRGYRGTNTEAFF. The V and J genes are TRBV2 and TRBJ1-1, with D perhaps matching TRBD1 (5 bases). Germline-derived CDR1 and CDR2 are SNHLY and FYNNEI. The CDR3 consists of 17 residues. V was shortened by 6 bases and J by 1 base, with 21 bases between the two germline ends.

This clone showed up just a few times. The V call is TRBV5-4, the J call TRBJ1-1; possibly TRBD1 for D (6 bases). There are 15 residues in the CDR3. Germline values: CDR1 SGHNT, CDR2 YYREEE (reference sequence). Trimming took off 3 bases at V and 6 bases at J, with 18 bases between the two ends. The CDR3 DNA is TGTGCCAGCAGCTCAAAGACAGGAGAAGACGCTGAAGCTTTCTTT. Its protein product is CASSSKTGEDAEAFF.

This chain uses TRBV6-5 with TRBJ2-6; tentative D call: TRBD2 (5 bases). The germline gives CDR1 MNHEY, CDR2 SVGAGI. This CDR3 region has 14 residues. The CDR3, as DNA: TGTGCAACGACCGGGATCTCTGGGGCCAACGTCCTGACTTTC. Its protein is CATTGISGANVLTF.

This clone has a single count. V usage is TRBV30 and J usage is TRBJ1-3, with 7 nucleotides matching TRBD1. V shed 4 bases, J shed 2 bases, and the junction held 8 bases outside the gene matches. This CDR3 contains 15 residues. Germline-derived CDR1 and CDR2 are GTSNPN and SVGIG (reference sequence). The CDR3 region is CAWTGTVYPGNTIYF. The CDR3 nucleotides are TGTGCCTGGACCGGGACAGTCTATCCTGGAAACACCATATATTTT. Looking up the rest from reference TRBV30 and TRBJ1-3 gives the full variable domain: SQTIHQWPATLVQPVGSPLSLECTVEGTSNPNLYWYRQAAGRGLQLLFYSVGIGQISSEVPQNLSASRPQDRQFILSSKKLLLSDSGFYLCAWTGTVYPGNTIYFGEGSWLTVV.

A few counts support this clone. V and J are TRBV6-5 and TRBJ1-3, with D uncertain. Germline V gene sequence: CDR1 MNHEY, CDR2 SVGAGI. The CDR3 has 13 amino acids. The V gene lost 6 bases and the J gene lost 2 bases, with 8 bases spanning the gap. This CDR3 reads CASSPPPGNTIYF. As DNA, the CDR3 is TGTGCCAGCAGCCCTCCCCCTGGAAACACCATATATTTT.

V usage is TRBV2 and J usage is TRBJ1-2; the D gene is possibly TRBD1 (6 bases). The CDR3 is made up of 13 amino acids. Trimming removed 4 bases from V and 4 bases from J, with 10 bases in between. Looked up from germline, CDR1 is SNHLY and CDR2 is FYNNEI. The DNA for the CDR3 is TGTGCCAGCAGTGTACAGGGTCCCTATGGCTACACCTTC. Its translation is CASSVQGPYGYTF.

The gene calls are TRBV11-2 and TRBJ2-7; 10 bases map to TRBD1. V dropped 3 bases and J dropped 0; count of bases not matched to a gene: 2. CDR3 length equals 15 residues. CDR1 SGHAT and CDR2 FQNNGV come from the germline V gene. The CDR3 DNA is TGTGCCAGCAGCTTGGGACAGGGGAGCTCCTACGAGCAGTACTTC. It yields the protein CASSLGQGSSYEQYF.

This clone was recorded only once. The chain has TRBV11-3 and TRBJ2-1; D may be TRBD1 (6 bases). V was pared by 5 bases and J by 8 bases, with 16 bases between. The CDR3 consists of 14 residues. Germline V gives CDR1 SGHNT, CDR2 YENEEA. CDR3 amino acids: CASSIRGLKDEQFF. Written as DNA, the CDR3 is TGTGCCAGCAGCATCAGGGGTCTAAAGGATGAGCAGTTCTTC.

CDR3 DNA sequence: TGTGCCAGGAGAGATTGCCCCCAGCATTTT. Translating gives CARRDCPQHF. The chain links TRBV19 to TRBJ1-5; D gene unclear. Germline assignment: CDR1 LNHDA and CDR2 SQIVND (reference sequence). The CDR3 covers 10 residues. Trimming took 9 bases from V and 10 from J, leaving 10 bases between them. Full variable domain (outside the CDR3, taken from reference TRBV19 and TRBJ1-5): DGGITQSPKYLFRKEGQNVTLSCEQNLNHDAMYWYRQDPGQGLRLIYYSQIVNDFQKGDIAEGYSVSREKKESFPLTVTSAQKNPTAFYLCARRDCPQHFGDGTRLSIL.

The chain recombines TRBV14 with TRBJ2-7, with TRBD1 matching over 10 bases. Germline V lookup: CDR1 SGHDN, CDR2 FVKESK. J was trimmed by 4 bases and V by 6 bases; bases with no gene match: 3. The CDR3 consists of 13 residues. The CDR3 DNA reads as TGTGCCAGCAGTCGGACAGGGGGGTACGAGCAGTACTTC. This gives the protein CASSRTGGYEQYF.